This passage covers 7 T cell receptor beta chains from one sample sequenced in a study of T cells in Graves' hyperthyroidism and ophthalmopathy. Regions amplified from RNA transcripts were the TCR beta CDR3 regions. Initially, a first-round RT-PCR of the TCR CDR3 employed the HTBI primer set. Via MiXCR, TCRdb re-called the multiplex PCR reads, giving one row per CDR3 protein. The profile covers hundreds of thousands of distinct CDR3 sequences, with approximately 13% appearing a single time and 4.5% to 6% taken by the ten largest. Specimen: blood. Receptors originate from a woman aged 25 to 39 with Graves' hyperthyroidism that later progressed to Graves' ophthalmopathy.

This clonotype was found many times. The rearrangement links TRBV3-1 to TRBJ1-1; D perhaps matches TRBD1 (5 bases). The germline gives CDR1 LGHDT, CDR2 YNNKEL (reference sequence). CDR3 length equals 14 residues. V was pared by 1 base and J by 11 bases, with 17 bases between. In nucleotides, the CDR3 is TGTGCCAGCAGCCAAGGGATGAACTCCGAGGGGGCTTTCTTT. Translation gives CASSQGMNSEGAFF.

The sample holds many counts of this clonotype. The chain joins TRBV6-1 to TRBJ2-1, with 16 bases that match TRBD2. Germline V gene sequence: CDR1 MNHNS, CDR2 SASEGT. The V and J ends lost 8 bases and 2 bases, in that order; junction bases with no gene match: 6. This CDR3 comprises 17 residues. The CDR3 spells CASGRGLAGGTYNEQFF. CDR3 nucleotide sequence: TGTGCCAGCGGTAGGGGACTAGCGGGGGGGACCTACAATGAGCAGTTCTTC.

This clonotype has a count of ten or more. V is TRBV29-1 and J is TRBJ1-2; 8 bases fit TRBD1. The V gene end was trimmed by 0 bases and the J gene end by 5 bases; junction bases not matched to a gene: 14. CDR3 length: 17 residues. CDR1 and CDR2 from the germline V gene are SQVTM and ANQGSEA. The CDR3 is CSVEDSGGLLTAYGYTF. The CDR3 DNA is TGCAGCGTTGAAGATTCAGGGGGCCTCCTTACCGCGTATGGCTACACCTTC.

This clonotype showed up many times. The chain joins TRBV6-1 to TRBJ1-2; D is ambiguous. Germline values: CDR1 MNHNS, CDR2 SASEGT. V lost 2 bases, J lost 8 bases, and 12 bases lay in between. The CDR3 consists of 13 residues. The CDR3 loop reads CASSESPLGGYTF. In nucleotides, the CDR3 is TGTGCCAGCAGTGAATCTCCTTTGGGGGGCTACACCTTC.

The V call is TRBV12-3 or TRBV12-4, the J call TRBJ2-5; D unclear. TRBJ2-1 explains the end of the DNA better; the J call may be wrong. CDR3 length: 14 residues. CDR3 bases: TGTGCCAGCAGCCGGACGAACCTCCAAGAGACCCAGTTCTTC. It encodes CASSRTNLQETQFF.

This clonotype was recorded many times. The chain is built from TRBV18 and TRBJ1-3; D uncertain. Germline values: CDR1 KGHSH, CDR2 LQKENI. This CDR3 contains 17 residues. Trimming took off 1 base at V and 4 bases at J, with 17 bases between the two ends. Written as DNA, the CDR3 is TGTGCCAGCTCACCACAAGAGGTACGGACCCTCGGAAACACCATATATTTT. It yields the protein CASSPQEVRTLGNTIYF.

This clonotype was seen a few times. The rearrangement joins TRBV3-1 to TRBJ1-3; tentatively, D is TRBD1 (6 bases). CDR1 is LGHDT, CDR2 YNNKEL, per germline (reference sequence). The length of the CDR3 is 16 residues. V was cut by 3 bases and J by 0 bases, with 12 bases left in between. CDR3 protein: CASSHTQGYSGNTIYF. The CDR3 nucleotides read TGTGCCAGCAGCCACACCCAGGGGTACTCTGGAAACACCATATATTTT. The whole variable domain, filled in from reference TRBV3-1 and TRBJ1-3, reads DTAVSQTPKYLVTQMGNDKSIKCEQNLGHDTMYWYKQDSKKFLKIMFSYNNKELIINETVPNRFSPKSPDKAHLNLHINSLELGDSAVYFCASSHTQGYSGNTIYFGEGSWLTVV.